What follows describes a single TCR beta chain. PCR involved 60 Vbeta and 13 Jbeta primers. Generated by immunoSEQ multiplex PCR, the TCRdb table keeps only in-frame clones and is missing some. The table includes 150,000 to 200,000 clones, 75% detected once. In germline, CDR1 is LNHDA, CDR2 SQIVND (reference sequence). CDR3 size: 13 residues. V lost 3 bases and J lost 5; bases outside the gene matches: 2. This specimen belongs to a study of cytomegalovirus exposure and HLA in healthy donors. This clonotype was sampled from a man aged 18 to 29 in good health and CMV-seropositive. Sequencing was performed on PBMCs. The chain combines TRBV19 with TRBJ2-5; 8 nucleotides line up with TRBD2. The CDR3 loop is CASSMRGEETQYF. The CDR3 DNA reads as TGTGCCAGTAGTATGCGGGGGGAGGAGACCCAGTACTTC. The variable domain in full, completed from reference TRBV19 and TRBJ2-5, reads DGGITQSPKYLFRKEGQNVTLSCEQNLNHDAMYWYRQDPGQGLRLIYYSQIVNDFQKGDIAEGYSVSREKKESFPLTVTSAQKNPTAFYLCASSMRGEETQYFGPGTRLLVL.